This T cell receptor (beta chain) was captured by sequencing in a study of response to subunit inactivated influenza vaccine. Whole-study findings and limits: The authors suggested that every seasonal influenza vaccination recruits few new T cells.

V was trimmed by 6 bases and J by 5 bases, leaving 14 bases between them. The CDR3 sequence is 13 residues long. This clonotype was counted a few times. Its antigen is unknown. In TCRdb, the RT-PCR reads were re-called with MiXCR into one record per CDR3 protein. Here the sample spans 500,000 or so distinct CDR3 sequences, 16% being singletons. The J gene is TRBJ2-7, the V gene TRBV12-3 or TRBV12-4, with a tentative D call TRBD1 (6 bases). The input for sequencing was CD4+ T cells sorted from PBMCs, taken roughly 24 months after vaccination. This receptor was taken from a man between 50 and 69 years old who received an inactivated influenza vaccine. The CDR3 reads CASRLTGTDEQYF. CDR3 in DNA: TGTGCCAGCAGATTAACAGGGACGGACGAGCAGTACTTC.